Listed below are T cell receptor beta chains from one sample, sequenced in a study of cytomegalovirus exposure and HLA in healthy donors. Some clones are missing from TCRdb's copy, which holds only in-frame ones; the method was immunoSEQ multiplex PCR. Among 110,000 to 150,000 clones listed, around four fifths were seen once. The sequenced sample was PBMCs. The receptor source for this set is a boy aged 2 to 9 in good health and CMV-seronegative. Both conserved end residues are trimmed from each CDR3. Fields, in order: D gene, J gene, V gene, CDR3 protein. The D gene is left open where the match is weak.

. TRBJ1-5 TRBV6-1 ASSEGWGGRQPQH
. TRBJ1-2 TRBV5-1 ASSLDTGQGGYT
TRBD1 TRBJ2-7 TRBV7-6 ASSPAGTGFIEQY
. TRBJ2-1 TRBV11-1 ASSLRPQGSYNEQF
. TRBJ2-3 TRBV30 AWSVSTDTQY
TRBD1 TRBJ2-7 TRBV27 ASSPREQGENSYEQY
TRBD2 TRBJ2-1 TRBV4-2 ASTTGTSENNEQF
TRBD2 TRBJ2-1 TRBV6-5 ASRGTSGYNEQF
. TRBJ2-1 TRBV7-2 ASSLMPIASSYNEQF
. TRBJ1-5 TRBV15 ATSRVVNQPQH
. TRBJ1-1 TRBV10-3 AIMGGTEAF
. TRBJ1-2 TRBV6-4 ASSAGYGYT
TRBD2 TRBJ2-1 TRBV7-2 ASSLGTSGYNEQF
TRBD1 TRBJ1-4 TRBV4-2 ASSPTKRNRGFDEKLF
TRBD2 TRBJ2-3 TRBV13 ASRTGLADTDTQY
. TRBJ2-5 TRBV11-2 ASSLRETQY
TRBD1 TRBJ1-3 TRBV5-1 ASSTGDRERNTIY
TRBD2 TRBJ2-1 TRBV4-2 ASSQTGLAAYNEQF
. TRBJ2-1 TRBV13 ASSWTLGGYNEQF
TRBD2 TRBJ2-7 TRBV10-3 AINGGGNRYEQY
TRBD1 TRBJ1-4 TRBV5-1 ASSPGQGAKGTEKLF
. TRBJ2-1 TRBV5-1 ASSFIGGYNEQF
TRBD1 TRBJ1-4 TRBV19 ASSIKVGLDRVNEKLF
TRBD1 TRBJ1-2 TRBV27 ASRPPGTGNYGYT
. TRBJ1-5 TRBV2 ASSLEGMRGNQPQH
. TRBJ1-2 TRBV5-1 ASSFEGGHGYT
. TRBJ2-5 TRBV9 ASSVGSGEQETQY
TRBD2 TRBJ2-5 TRBV29-1 SAGGGGKQPQETQY
. TRBJ1-2 TRBV7-9 ASHGLYGYT
. TRBJ1-5 TRBV28 ASSLGGAREQPQH